This TCR beta chain originates from a study of shared clonotypes between healthy human individuals. The germline V gene has CDR1 SGHRS and CDR2 YFSETQ. Deletions cut 7 bases from V and 0 bases from J, with 12 bases between. This CDR3 comprises 14 residues. Comments on this clone: Its antigen is not known.

Assay used: immunoSEQ multiplex PCR; TCRdb lists only in-frame clones, some missing. Among 2 million to 2.5 million clones, approximately 95% were seen once, and the ten largest hold roughly 0.13%. Healthy adults negative for HIV, lacking recent acute infections or vaccinations, served as donors. CD45RA+ naive and CD45RA-negative memory subsets were separated from CD4+ cells. Study findings and constraints: Larger richness was generally estimated for naive than memory subsets.

This receptor was identified in a man between 18 and 35 years old in good health. The chain joins TRBV5-1 to TRBJ2-3, with D possibly being TRBD2 (6 bases). The material sequenced was naive CD4+ T cells sorted from blood. Indicated subset: CD45RA+ positively selected. As DNA, the CDR3 is TGCGCCAGCTCCGGGACTTTCAGCACAGATACGCAGTATTTT. This codes for CASSGTFSTDTQYF.